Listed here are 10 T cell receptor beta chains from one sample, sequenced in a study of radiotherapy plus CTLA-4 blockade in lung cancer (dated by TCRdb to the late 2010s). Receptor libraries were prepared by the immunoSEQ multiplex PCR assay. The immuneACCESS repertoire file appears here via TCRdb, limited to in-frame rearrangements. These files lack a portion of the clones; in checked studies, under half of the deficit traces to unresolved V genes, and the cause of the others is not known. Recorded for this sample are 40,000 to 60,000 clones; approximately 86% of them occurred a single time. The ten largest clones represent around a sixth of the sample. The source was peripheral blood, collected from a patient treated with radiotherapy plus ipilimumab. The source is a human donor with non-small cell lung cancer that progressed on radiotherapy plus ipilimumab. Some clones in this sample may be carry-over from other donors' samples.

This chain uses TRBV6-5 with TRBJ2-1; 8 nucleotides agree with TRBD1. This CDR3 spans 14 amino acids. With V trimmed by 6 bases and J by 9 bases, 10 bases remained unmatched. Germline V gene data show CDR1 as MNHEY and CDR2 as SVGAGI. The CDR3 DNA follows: TGTGCCAGCAGGATCCGGGACAGGTTAGGTGAGCAGTTCTTC. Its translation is CASRIRDRLGEQFF.

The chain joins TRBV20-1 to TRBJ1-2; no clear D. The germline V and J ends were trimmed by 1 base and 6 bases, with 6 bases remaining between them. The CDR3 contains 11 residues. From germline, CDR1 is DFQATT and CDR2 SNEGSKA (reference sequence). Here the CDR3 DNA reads TGCAGTGCTAGAGGAGGGCATGGCTACACCTTC. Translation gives CSARGGHGYTF.

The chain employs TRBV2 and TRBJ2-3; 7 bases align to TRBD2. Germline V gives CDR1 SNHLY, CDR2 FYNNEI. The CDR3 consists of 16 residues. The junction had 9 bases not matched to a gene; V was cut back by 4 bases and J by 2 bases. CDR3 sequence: CASSGRLAQSTDTQYF. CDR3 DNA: TGTGCCAGCAGTGGCCGACTAGCACAATCCACAGATACGCAGTATTTT.

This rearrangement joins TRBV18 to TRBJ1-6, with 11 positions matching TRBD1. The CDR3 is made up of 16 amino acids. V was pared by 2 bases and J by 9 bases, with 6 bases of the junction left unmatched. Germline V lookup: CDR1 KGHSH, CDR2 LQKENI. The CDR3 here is CASSPTGQGDGSPLHF. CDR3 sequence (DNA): TGTGCCAGCTCACCAACGGGACAGGGGGACGGTTCACCCCTCCACTTT.

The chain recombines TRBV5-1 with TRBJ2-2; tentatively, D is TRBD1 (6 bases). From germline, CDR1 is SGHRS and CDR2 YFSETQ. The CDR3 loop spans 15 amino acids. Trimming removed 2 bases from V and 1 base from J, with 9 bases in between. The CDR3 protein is CASSFKTGNTGELFF. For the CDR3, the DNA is TGCGCCAGCAGCTTCAAGACAGGGAACACCGGGGAGCTGTTTTTT.

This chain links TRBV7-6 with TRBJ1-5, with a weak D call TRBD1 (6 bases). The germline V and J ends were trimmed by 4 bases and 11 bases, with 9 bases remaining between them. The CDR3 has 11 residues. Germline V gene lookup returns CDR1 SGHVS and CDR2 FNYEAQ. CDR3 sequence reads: CASSWDMAQHF. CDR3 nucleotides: TGTGCCAGCAGCTGGGACATGGCCCAGCATTTT.

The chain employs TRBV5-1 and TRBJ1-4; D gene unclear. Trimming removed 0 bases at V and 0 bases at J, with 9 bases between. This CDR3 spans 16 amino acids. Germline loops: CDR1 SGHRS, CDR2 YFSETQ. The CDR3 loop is CASSLDSPATNEKLFF. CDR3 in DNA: TGCGCCAGCAGCTTGGACAGTCCGGCAACTAATGAAAAACTGTTTTTT.

The CDR3 loop is CASSLQGGQTQYF. As DNA, the CDR3 is TGTGCCAGCAGCTTGCAGGGTGGACAGACCCAGTACTTC. This rearrangement joins TRBV11-2 to TRBJ2-5; TRBD1 might be the D (5 bases). The germline CDR1 and CDR2 sequences are SGHAT and FQNNGV. Trimming cost V 3 bases and J 6 bases, with 11 bases left between them. This CDR3 comprises 13 residues.

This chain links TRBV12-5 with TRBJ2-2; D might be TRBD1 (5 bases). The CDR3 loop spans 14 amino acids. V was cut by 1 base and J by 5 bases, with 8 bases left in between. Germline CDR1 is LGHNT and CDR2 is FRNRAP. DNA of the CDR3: TGTGCTAGTGGTTTGGGCAGGGCTACCGGGGAGCTGTTTTTT. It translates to CASGLGRATGELFF.

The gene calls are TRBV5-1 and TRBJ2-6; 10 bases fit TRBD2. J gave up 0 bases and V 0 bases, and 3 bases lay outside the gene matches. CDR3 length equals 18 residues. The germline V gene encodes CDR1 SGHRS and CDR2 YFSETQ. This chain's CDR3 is CASSLELAGSSGANVLTF. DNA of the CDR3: TGCGCCAGCAGCTTGGAACTAGCGGGGAGCTCTGGGGCCAACGTCCTGACTTTC.